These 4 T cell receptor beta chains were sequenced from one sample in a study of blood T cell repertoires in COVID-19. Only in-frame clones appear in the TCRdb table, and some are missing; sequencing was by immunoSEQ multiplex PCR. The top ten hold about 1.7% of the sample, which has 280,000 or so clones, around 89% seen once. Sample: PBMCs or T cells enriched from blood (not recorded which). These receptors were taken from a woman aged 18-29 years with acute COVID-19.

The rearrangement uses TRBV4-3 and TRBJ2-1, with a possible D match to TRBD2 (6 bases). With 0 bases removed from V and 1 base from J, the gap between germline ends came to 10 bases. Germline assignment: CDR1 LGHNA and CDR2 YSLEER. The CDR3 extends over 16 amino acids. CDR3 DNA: TGCGCCAGCAGCCAAGATTTCGGGAGTTCCTACAATGAGCAGTTCTTC. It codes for CASSQDFGSSYNEQFF.

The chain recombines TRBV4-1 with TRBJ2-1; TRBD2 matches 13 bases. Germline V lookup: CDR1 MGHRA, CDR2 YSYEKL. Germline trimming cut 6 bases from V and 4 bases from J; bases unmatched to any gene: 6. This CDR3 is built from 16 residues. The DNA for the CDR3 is TGCGCCAGCAGAGCGACGGGACTAGCGGGATACAATGAGCAGTTCTTC. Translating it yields CASRATGLAGYNEQFF.

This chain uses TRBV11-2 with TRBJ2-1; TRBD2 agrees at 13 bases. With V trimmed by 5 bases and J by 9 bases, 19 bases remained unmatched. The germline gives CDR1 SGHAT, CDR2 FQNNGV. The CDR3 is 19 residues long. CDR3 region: CASSLRVPGTSGTRGEQFF. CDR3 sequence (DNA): TGTGCCAGCAGCCTACGGGTACCCGGGACTAGCGGGACGAGGGGTGAGCAGTTCTTC.

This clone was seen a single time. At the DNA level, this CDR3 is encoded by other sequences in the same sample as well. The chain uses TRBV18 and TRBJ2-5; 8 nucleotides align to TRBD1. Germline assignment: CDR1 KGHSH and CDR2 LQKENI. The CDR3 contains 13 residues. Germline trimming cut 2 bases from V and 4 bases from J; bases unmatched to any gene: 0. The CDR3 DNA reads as TGTGCCAGCTCACCAGGACAGGGAGAGACCCAGTACTTC. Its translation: CASSPGQGETQYF.